Listed below are T cell receptor beta chains from one sample, sequenced in a study of blood T cell repertoires in COVID-19. Sequencing used immunoSEQ multiplex PCR; TCRdb keeps in-frame clones, though not all of them. The repertoire holds 30,000 to 35,000 clones, with 85% to 95% as singletons. The specimen sequenced was peripheral blood. The receptors stem from a human donor in a cohort sampled during active COVID-19. The CDR3 runs from the conserved cysteine through the conserved F or W. A D gene is named only where the DNA matches it firmly. Some rows mark clone size as missing; the rest say once, few, many or name a class of expanded clone.

CDR3 length: 13
clone size: .
J gene: TRBJ2-7
V gene: TRBV28
D gene: .
CDR3 DNA: TGTGCCAGCAGTTCGCAGGGATCCTACGAGCAGTACTTC
CDR3 protein: CASSSQGSYEQYF

CDR3 length: 13
clone size: .
J gene: TRBJ2-2
V gene: TRBV12-3/TRBV12-4
D gene: .
CDR3 DNA: TGTGCCAGCAGTTTAAGAGTAATCGGGGAGCTGTTTTTT
CDR3 protein: CASSLRVIGELFF

CDR3 length: 16
clone size: .
J gene: TRBJ2-7
V gene: TRBV4-2
D gene: TRBD2
CDR3 DNA: TGTGCCAGCAGCCAAGATCTGACTAGCGGGGATTACGAGCAGTACTTC
CDR3 protein: CASSQDLTSGDYEQYF

CDR3 length: 18
clone size: once
J gene: TRBJ2-5
V gene: TRBV28
D gene: .
CDR3 DNA: TGTGCCAGCAGTCAACGGCACCGGACCCGAGGGGGTAGGGAGACCCAGTACTTC
CDR3 protein: CASSQRHRTRGGRETQYF

CDR3 length: 15
clone size: .
J gene: TRBJ2-1
V gene: TRBV19
D gene: TRBD2
CDR3 DNA: TGTGCCAGTAGTTATTTTCTCGGGAGGGCGAATGAGCAGTTCTTC
CDR3 protein: CASSYFLGRANEQFF

CDR3 length: 16
clone size: .
J gene: TRBJ2-7
V gene: TRBV5-4
D gene: TRBD1
CDR3 DNA: TGTGCCAGCAGCTCGGAGACAGGGGGTATCTCCTACGAGCAGTACTTC
CDR3 protein: CASSSETGGISYEQYF

CDR3 length: 15
clone size: .
J gene: TRBJ1-2
V gene: TRBV5-1
D gene: .
CDR3 DNA: TGCGCCAGCAGCTTGGGAGAAGACAGGTCTAAGGGCTACACCTTC
CDR3 protein: CASSLGEDRSKGYTF

CDR3 length: 14
clone size: .
J gene: TRBJ2-2
V gene: TRBV19
D gene: .
CDR3 DNA: TGTGCCAGTAGTTTCGGACTGTTCACCGGGGAGCTGTTTTTT
CDR3 protein: CASSFGLFTGELFF

CDR3 length: 17
clone size: .
J gene: TRBJ2-5
V gene: TRBV5-1
D gene: TRBD2
CDR3 DNA: TGCGCCAGCAGCCCCGTTTCGGGGGGGACCTACCAAGAGACCCAGTACTTC
CDR3 protein: CASSPVSGGTYQETQYF

CDR3 length: 15
clone size: .
J gene: TRBJ2-1
V gene: TRBV15
D gene: TRBD1
CDR3 DNA: TGTGCCACCAGCTCGGCGACAGGGGCCCCGGGGGAGCAGTTCTTC
CDR3 protein: CATSSATGAPGEQFF

CDR3 length: 15
clone size: .
J gene: TRBJ1-1
V gene: TRBV5-6
D gene: TRBD1
CDR3 DNA: TGTGCCAGCAGCGGGGGACAGGGGTCCAACACTGAAGCTTTCTTT
CDR3 protein: CASSGGQGSNTEAFF

CDR3 length: 14
clone size: .
J gene: TRBJ1-1
V gene: TRBV5-6
D gene: .
CDR3 DNA: TGTGCCAGCAGCTTGCGGGTTGGGTACACTGAAGCTTTCTTT
CDR3 protein: CASSLRVGYTEAFF

CDR3 length: 14
clone size: .
J gene: TRBJ2-4
V gene: TRBV7-9
D gene: .
CDR3 DNA: TGTGCCAGCAGCTTCGCGGGACGCCGAAACATTCAGTACTTC
CDR3 protein: CASSFAGRRNIQYF

CDR3 length: 14
clone size: .
J gene: TRBJ2-1
V gene: TRBV5-5
D gene: .
CDR3 DNA: TGTGCCAGCTCCGGGCTAGCCGCGTACAATGAGCAGTTCTTC
CDR3 protein: CASSGLAAYNEQFF

CDR3 length: 16
clone size: .
J gene: TRBJ2-2
V gene: TRBV2
D gene: TRBD1
CDR3 DNA: TGTGCCAGCAGAACCTCCGGGACAGGGGTCACCGGGGAGCTGTTTTTT
CDR3 protein: CASRTSGTGVTGELFF

CDR3 length: 13
clone size: .
J gene: TRBJ1-4
V gene: TRBV5-1
D gene: .
CDR3 DNA: TGCGCCAGCAGCTTGTCTCTGAATGAAAAACTGTTTTTT
CDR3 protein: CASSLSLNEKLFF

CDR3 length: 15
clone size: .
J gene: TRBJ2-3
V gene: TRBV30
D gene: TRBD1
CDR3 DNA: TGTGCCTGGAAGTGGGGGGACAGGGGTTCAGATACGCAGTATTTT
CDR3 protein: CAWKWGDRGSDTQYF

CDR3 length: 15
clone size: .
J gene: TRBJ1-2
V gene: TRBV6-5
D gene: TRBD1
CDR3 DNA: TGTGCCAGCATGTGGACTCAGTCAGGGGGCAATGGCTACACCTTC
CDR3 protein: CASMWTQSGGNGYTF

CDR3 length: 17
clone size: .
J gene: TRBJ2-5
V gene: TRBV5-4
D gene: TRBD2
CDR3 DNA: TGTGCCAGCAGCTTAGGACTAGCGGGGGGACTGGGTGAGACCCAGTACTTC
CDR3 protein: CASSLGLAGGLGETQYF

CDR3 length: 13
clone size: .
J gene: TRBJ2-1
V gene: TRBV3-1/TRBV3-2
D gene: .
CDR3 DNA: TGTGCCAGCAGCCCACAAGGAGCGGAGGAGCAGTTCTTC
CDR3 protein: CASSPQGAEEQFF

CDR3 length: 13
clone size: .
J gene: TRBJ2-5
V gene: TRBV27
D gene: TRBD1
CDR3 DNA: TGTGCCAGCAGTATGACAGGGCAAGAGACCCAGTACTTC
CDR3 protein: CASSMTGQETQYF

CDR3 length: 13
clone size: few
J gene: TRBJ2-7
V gene: TRBV3-1/TRBV3-2
D gene: .
CDR3 DNA: TGTGCCAGCAGCCAGGGCTTCTCCTACGAGCAGTACTTC
CDR3 protein: CASSQGFSYEQYF

CDR3 length: 12
clone size: .
J gene: TRBJ1-1
V gene: TRBV5-6
D gene: .
CDR3 DNA: TGTGCCAGCAGTTATGGGCAGCTTGAAGCTTTCTTT
CDR3 protein: CASSYGQLEAFF

CDR3 length: 15
clone size: .
J gene: TRBJ1-1
V gene: TRBV7-9
D gene: .
CDR3 DNA: TGTGCCAGCAGCTCTCTGATTCGACAGAACACTGAAGCTTTCTTT
CDR3 protein: CASSSLIRQNTEAFF

CDR3 length: 14
clone size: .
J gene: TRBJ1-2
V gene: TRBV5-8
D gene: TRBD1
CDR3 DNA: TGTGCCAGCAGCTTGGGACAGGGGAACTATGGCTACACCTTC
CDR3 protein: CASSLGQGNYGYTF

CDR3 length: 13
clone size: .
J gene: TRBJ2-2
V gene: TRBV7-6
D gene: .
CDR3 DNA: TGTGCCAGCAGCCCGGAGGTAACCGGGGAGCTGTTTTTT
CDR3 protein: CASSPEVTGELFF

CDR3 length: 15
clone size: .
J gene: TRBJ2-2
V gene: TRBV2
D gene: .
CDR3 DNA: TGTGCCAGCCGCCTTAGGACAGATAACACCGGGGAGCTGTTTTTT
CDR3 protein: CASRLRTDNTGELFF

CDR3 length: 18
clone size: .
J gene: TRBJ2-1
V gene: TRBV14
D gene: TRBD1
CDR3 DNA: TGTGCCAGCAGCCAAGTTTTGGCCTGGGGACAGGGGGCTATTGAGCAGTTCTTC
CDR3 protein: CASSQVLAWGQGAIEQFF